The 26 T cell receptor beta chains below come from one sample, sequenced in a study of T-cell memory formation after mild COVID-19. TCRdb re-derived calls from the 5' RACE reads in MiXCR, one entry per CDR3 protein. Of just under 350,000 distinct CDR3 sequences listed, approximately 12% were seen once; the top ten hold about 20%. The sequencing input was PBMCs or a T cell subset sorted from them (not recorded which). Receptors originate from a man aged 18 to 30 who had mild COVID-19 (a few samples of this study predate the infection). Cell type and time point are not known.

V gene TRBV7-9 combines with J gene TRBJ2-5; D could derive from TRBD1 or TRBD2 (5 bases each). CDR3 length equals 16 residues. Looked up from germline, CDR1 is SEHNR and CDR2 is FQNEAQ (reference sequence). V was pared by 6 bases and J by 0 bases, with 17 bases between. The CDR3 DNA follows: TGTGCCAGCAGGGGGGATCTCAGTAAGGACCAAGAGACCCAGTACTTC. Translated, it gives CASRGDLSKDQETQYF. The full variable domain, in which reference TRBV7-9 and TRBJ2-5 provide the parts outside the CDR3, is DTGVSQNPRHKITKRGQNVTFRCDPISEHNRLYWYRQTLGQGPEFLTYFQNEAQLEKSRLLSDRFSAERPKGSFSTLEIQRTEQGDSAMYLCASRGDLSKDQETQYFGPGTRLLVL.

The sample holds a few counts of this clonotype. This sequence joins TRBV14 and TRBJ2-7; D could derive from TRBD1 or TRBD2 (5 bases each). V was trimmed by 3 bases and J by 1 base, leaving 10 bases between them. The CDR3 sequence is 14 residues long. Germline loops: CDR1 SGHDN, CDR2 FVKESK. CDR3 loop: CASSHGAVSYEQYF. The CDR3 DNA reads TGTGCCAGCAGCCACGGGGCGGTGTCCTACGAGCAGTACTTC.

The CDR3: CASSHGTSGGGSYNEQFF. The CDR3 DNA reads as TGCGCCAGCAGCCACGGGACTAGCGGGGGCGGGTCCTACAATGAGCAGTTCTTC. The chain uses TRBV4-3 and TRBJ2-1, with 14 nucleotides matching TRBD2. Germline lookup yields CDR1 LGHNA and CDR2 YSLEER. This CDR3 comprises 18 residues. The junction had 5 bases not matched to a gene; V was cut back by 3 bases and J by 1 base.

The V call is TRBV6-6, the J call TRBJ2-1, with a tentative D call TRBD2 (5 bases). Trimming took off 7 bases at V and 5 bases at J, with 15 bases between the two ends. CDR3 length: 14 residues. Germline V gene data show CDR1 as MNHNY and CDR2 as SVGAGI (reference sequence). The CDR3 DNA sequence: TGTGCCAGCAACCGGGCTAGCACTGACAATGAGCAGTTCTTC. Translating it yields CASNRASTDNEQFF.

This clonotype was detected only a few times. The chain has TRBV20-1 and TRBJ2-5; no clear D gene. The CDR3 is 14 residues long. V was cut by 7 bases and J by 3 bases, with 18 bases left in between. In germline, CDR1 is DFQATT, CDR2 SNEGSKA (reference sequence). The CDR3 here is CSVSSRVVKETQYF. CDR3 in DNA: TGCAGTGTTTCATCCCGGGTGGTAAAAGAGACCCAGTACTTC.

In this sample, this clonotype turned up a few times. This sequence joins TRBV7-2 and TRBJ2-3; TRBD1 matches at 10 bases. V shed 8 bases, J shed 4 bases, and the junction held 6 bases outside the gene matches. CDR1 is SGHTA, CDR2 FQGNSA, per germline. The CDR3 has 14 residues. The CDR3 spells CASGRDRGADTQYF. As DNA, the CDR3 is TGTGCCAGCGGCCGGGACAGGGGAGCAGATACGCAGTATTTT.

This clonotype was detected ten times or more. The V call is TRBV4-1, the J call TRBJ2-2, with D unresolved. The CDR3 loop spans 14 amino acids. The ends were cut back, 5 bases at V and 0 bases at J, with 7 bases in the middle. The germline V gene has CDR1 MGHRA and CDR2 YSYEKL. The CDR3 bases are TGCGCCAGCAGCTTAAGGGCGAACACCGGGGAGCTGTTTTTT. Translating it yields CASSLRANTGELFF.

This clonotype occurred a few times. This chain uses TRBV5-6 with TRBJ1-5; 8 bases align to TRBD1. Germline trimming cut 4 bases from V and 7 bases from J; bases unmatched to any gene: 10. CDR3 length: 15 amino acids. Germline V gene lookup returns CDR1 SGHDT and CDR2 YYEEEE. CDR3 sequence (DNA): TGTGCCAGCAGCCGAAGGACAACAGGGGGACAGCCCCAGCATTTT. Translating gives CASSRRTTGGQPQHF.

V and J are TRBV4-1 and TRBJ1-2, with a tentative D call TRBD1 (6 bases). Germline V CDR1 and CDR2: MGHRA, YSYEKL. The V end lost 0 bases, the J end lost 2 bases, and 10 bases lay between the germline ends. This CDR3 comprises 15 residues. The CDR3 nucleotides are TGCGCCAGCAGCCAAGATAACAGGGAAAACTATGGCTACACCTTC. This gives the protein CASSQDNRENYGYTF.

This clonotype was seen a few times. The chain joins TRBV7-2 to TRBJ2-7; the match to TRBD1 covers 9 bases. The CDR3 covers 13 residues. The V gene's germline CDR1 is SGHTA and CDR2 FQGNSA. J was trimmed by 5 bases and V by 4 bases; bases with no gene match: 3. The CDR3 loop reads CASSSRTGDEQYF. DNA of the CDR3: TGTGCCAGCAGCTCCCGGACAGGGGACGAGCAGTACTTC.

This clonotype was seen repeatedly, ten times or more. This sequence joins TRBV7-3 and TRBJ1-1; TRBD1 might be the D (5 bases). This CDR3 spans 13 amino acids. Trimming left V 3 bases short and J 6 bases short, with 11 bases between. The germline V gene has CDR1 SGHTA and CDR2 FQGTGA. CDR3 sequence: CASSFAATAEAFF. The DNA of the CDR3 is TGTGCCAGCAGCTTCGCGGCGACAGCTGAAGCTTTCTTT.

This clonotype was detected many times. J is TRBJ2-2 and V is TRBV3-1; D is unresolved. Looked up from germline, CDR1 is LGHDT and CDR2 is YNNKEL (reference sequence). V dropped 6 bases and J dropped 0 bases, with 8 bases sitting between them. The CDR3 spans 14 residues. In DNA, the CDR3 is TGTGCCAGCAGTTGGGTGACGAACACCGGGGAGCTGTTTTTT. Residues: CASSWVTNTGELFF.

This chain links TRBV2 with TRBJ1-2; D is unresolved. Trimming left V 3 bases short and J 0 bases short, with 8 bases between. The CDR3 runs 14 residues. Germline loops: CDR1 SNHLY, CDR2 FYNNEI. The CDR3 protein is CASSDRAPNYGYTF. Here the CDR3 DNA reads TGTGCCAGCAGTGATCGGGCACCTAACTATGGCTACACCTTC.

The chain uses TRBV7-9 and TRBJ2-3; TRBD2 aligns across 10 bases. The CDR3 extends over 16 amino acids. The germline gives CDR1 SEHNR, CDR2 FQNEAQ (reference sequence). J was trimmed by 3 bases and V by 5 bases; bases with no gene match: 8. The CDR3 sequence: CASSPVASGGTDTQYF. CDR3 coding DNA: TGTGCCAGCAGCCCCGTAGCTAGCGGGGGAACAGATACGCAGTATTTT.

There are a few counts of this clonotype. CDR3 bases: TGTGCCACCAGCAGAGTCTGGGAGGACGGCTACACCTTC. Translation: CATSRVWEDGYTF. The chain couples TRBV15 to TRBJ1-2; D ambiguous. V was pared by 1 base and J by 8 bases, with 11 bases between. The germline CDR1 and CDR2 sequences are LNHNV and YYDKDF (reference sequence). This CDR3 has 13 amino acids.

This clonotype has only a few counts. The chain joins TRBV4-1 to TRBJ2-3; D may be TRBD1 or TRBD2 (5 bases each). The CDR3 sequence is 14 residues long. Looked up from germline, CDR1 is MGHRA and CDR2 is YSYEKL. V dropped 1 base and J dropped 4 bases, with 9 bases sitting between them. The CDR3 sequence: CASSQGGTADTQYF. For the CDR3, the DNA is TGCGCCAGCAGCCAAGGGGGGACCGCAGATACGCAGTATTTT.

In this sample, this clonotype turned up a few times. The rearrangement joins TRBV7-2 to TRBJ1-1; D uncertain. V was cut by 3 bases and J by 0 bases, with 8 bases left in between. Germline lookup yields CDR1 SGHTA and CDR2 FQGNSA. This CDR3 has 14 amino acids. The CDR3 DNA reads as TGTGCCAGCAGCTTCCCTGGGGTGAACACTGAAGCTTTCTTT. Translation gives CASSFPGVNTEAFF.

The rearrangement links TRBV5-1 to TRBJ2-2; D perhaps matches TRBD1 (5 bases). V lost 4 bases and J 6 bases, leaving 16 bases between the germline ends. The CDR3 has 15 residues. CDR1 SGHRS and CDR2 YFSETQ come from the germline V gene. CDR3 sequence: CASSPRQGSPGELFF. The CDR3 DNA is TGCGCCAGCAGCCCCCGGCAGGGAAGTCCCGGGGAGCTGTTTTTT.

The CDR3 sequence is CASSSQGGDYTDTQYF. The CDR3 DNA sequence: TGTGCCAGCAGCTCCCAGGGGGGGGACTACACAGATACGCAGTATTTT. This rearrangement joins TRBV5-4 to TRBJ2-3; D may correspond to TRBD1 or TRBD2 (7 bases each). The germline gives CDR1 SGHNT, CDR2 YYREEE (reference sequence). The ends were cut back, 3 bases at V and 2 bases at J, with 16 bases in the middle. This CDR3 has 16 residues.

This clonotype turned up a few times. The gene calls are TRBV11-2 and TRBJ1-1; a possible D gene is TRBD1 (5 bases). CDR3 length equals 14 residues. Between the trimmed V and J ends, which lost 5 bases and 1 base, there was a span of 11 bases. Germline CDR1 is SGHAT and CDR2 is FQNNGV. The CDR3 reads CASSQQGENTEAFF. CDR3 coding DNA: TGTGCCAGCAGCCAGCAAGGGGAGAACACTGAAGCTTTCTTT.

The chain has TRBV5-1 and TRBJ1-2; D remains ambiguous. The germline V gene encodes CDR1 SGHRS and CDR2 YFSETQ. CDR3 length: 13 residues. With 4 bases removed from V and 2 bases from J, the gap between germline ends came to 9 bases. The CDR3 bases are TGCGCCAGCAGCCCCGACCCAAACTATGGCTACACCTTC. Its translation: CASSPDPNYGYTF.

The chain couples TRBV7-3 to TRBJ2-3; 7 nucleotides match TRBD2. CDR3 length equals 14 residues. V gave up 3 bases and J gave up 5 bases; unmatched junction bases: 5. Per germline, CDR1 SGHTA and CDR2 FQGTGA. The CDR3 here is CASSFGGGLDTQYF. DNA for the CDR3: TGTGCCAGCAGCTTTGGGGGGGGGTTAGATACGCAGTATTTT.

V and J are TRBV7-9 and TRBJ1-5; the D gene is possibly TRBD1 (5 bases). The V and J ends lost 4 bases and 0 bases respectively, with 13 bases between them. Germline-derived CDR1 and CDR2 are SEHNR and FQNEAQ (reference sequence). The CDR3 consists of 16 residues. Here the CDR3 reads CASSSARGGSNQPQHF. The CDR3 coding sequence is TGTGCCAGCAGCTCCGCGAGGGGTGGTAGCAATCAGCCCCAGCATTTT. Full variable domain (rest looked up from reference TRBV7-9 and TRBJ1-5): DTGVSQNPRHKITKRGQNVTFRCDPISEHNRLYWYRQTLGQGPEFLTYFQNEAQLEKSRLLSDRFSAERPKGSFSTLEIQRTEQGDSAMYLCASSSARGGSNQPQHFGDGTRLSIL.

CDR3: CASSPMVGQPQHF. CDR3 sequence (DNA): TGTGCCAGCAGCCCGATGGTCGGGCAGCCCCAGCATTTT. The chain carries TRBV7-2 and TRBJ1-5, with unresolved D. This CDR3 comprises 13 residues. Trimming removed 5 bases from V and 7 bases from J, with 12 bases in between. CDR1 SGHTA and CDR2 FQGNSA come from the germline V gene.

This clonotype showed up just a few times. This rearrangement joins TRBV6-5 to TRBJ2-4; 8 bases are shared with TRBD1. Germline V CDR1 and CDR2: MNHEY, SVGAGI. The ends lost 4 bases at V and 0 bases at J; junction bases unmatched: 5. This CDR3 has 16 residues. The CDR3 protein is CASSSGQGLAKNIQYF. As DNA, the CDR3 is TGTGCCAGCAGTTCCGGACAGGGACTAGCCAAAAACATTCAGTACTTC.

The chain uses TRBV4-1 and TRBJ2-1, with D perhaps being TRBD1 or TRBD2 (5 bases each). Germline V gene data show CDR1 as MGHRA and CDR2 as YSYEKL. V gave up 3 bases and J gave up 4 bases, with 13 bases separating them. The CDR3 is 15 amino acids. CDR3 region: CASSQARDGYNEQFF. CDR3 in DNA: TGCGCCAGCAGCCAGGCACGGGACGGTTACAATGAGCAGTTCTTC.